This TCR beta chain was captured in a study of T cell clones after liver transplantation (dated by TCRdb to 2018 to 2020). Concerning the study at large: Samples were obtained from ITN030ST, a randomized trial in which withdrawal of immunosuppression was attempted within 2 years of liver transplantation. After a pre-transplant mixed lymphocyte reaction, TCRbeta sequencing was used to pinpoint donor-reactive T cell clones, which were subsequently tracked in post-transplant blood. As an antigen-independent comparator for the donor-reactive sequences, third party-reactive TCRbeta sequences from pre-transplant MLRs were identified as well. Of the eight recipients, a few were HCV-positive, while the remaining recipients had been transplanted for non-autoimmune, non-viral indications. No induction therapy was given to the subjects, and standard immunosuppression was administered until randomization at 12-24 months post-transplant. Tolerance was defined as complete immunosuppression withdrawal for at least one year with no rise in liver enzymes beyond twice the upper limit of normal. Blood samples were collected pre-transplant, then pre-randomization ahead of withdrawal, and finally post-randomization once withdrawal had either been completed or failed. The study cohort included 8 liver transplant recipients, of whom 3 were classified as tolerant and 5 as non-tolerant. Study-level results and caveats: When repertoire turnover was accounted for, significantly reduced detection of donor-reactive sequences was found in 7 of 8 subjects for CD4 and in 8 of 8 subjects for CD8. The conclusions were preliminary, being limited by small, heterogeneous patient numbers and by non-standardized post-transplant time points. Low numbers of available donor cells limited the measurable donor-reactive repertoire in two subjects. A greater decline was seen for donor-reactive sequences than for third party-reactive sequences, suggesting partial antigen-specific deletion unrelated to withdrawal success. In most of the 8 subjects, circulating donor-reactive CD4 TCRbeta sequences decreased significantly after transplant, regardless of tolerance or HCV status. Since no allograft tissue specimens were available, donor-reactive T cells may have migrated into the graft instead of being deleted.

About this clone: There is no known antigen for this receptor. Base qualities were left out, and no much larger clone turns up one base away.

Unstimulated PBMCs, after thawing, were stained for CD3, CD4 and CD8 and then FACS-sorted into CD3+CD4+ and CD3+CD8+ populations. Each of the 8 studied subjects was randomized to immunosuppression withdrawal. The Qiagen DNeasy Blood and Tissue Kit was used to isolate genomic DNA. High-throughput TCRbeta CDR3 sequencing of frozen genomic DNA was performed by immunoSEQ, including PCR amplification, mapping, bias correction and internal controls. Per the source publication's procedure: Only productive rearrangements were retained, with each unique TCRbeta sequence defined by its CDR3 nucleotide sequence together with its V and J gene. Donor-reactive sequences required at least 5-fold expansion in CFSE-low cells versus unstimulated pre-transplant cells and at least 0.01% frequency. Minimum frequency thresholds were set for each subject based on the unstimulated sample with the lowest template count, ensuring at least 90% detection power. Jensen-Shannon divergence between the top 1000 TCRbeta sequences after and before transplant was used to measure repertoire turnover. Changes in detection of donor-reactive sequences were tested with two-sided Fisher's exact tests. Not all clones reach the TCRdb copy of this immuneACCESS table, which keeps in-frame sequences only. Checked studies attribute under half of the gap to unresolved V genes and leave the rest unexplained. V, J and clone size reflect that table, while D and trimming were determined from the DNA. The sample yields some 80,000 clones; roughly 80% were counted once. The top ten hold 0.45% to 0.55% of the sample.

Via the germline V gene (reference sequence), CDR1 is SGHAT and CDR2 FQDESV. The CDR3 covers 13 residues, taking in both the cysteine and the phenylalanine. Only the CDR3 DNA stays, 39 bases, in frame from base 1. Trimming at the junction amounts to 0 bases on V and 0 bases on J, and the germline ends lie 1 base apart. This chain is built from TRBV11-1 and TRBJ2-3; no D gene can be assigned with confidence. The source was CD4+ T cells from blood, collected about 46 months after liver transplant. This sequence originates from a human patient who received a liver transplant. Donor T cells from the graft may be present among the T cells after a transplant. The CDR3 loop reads CASSLASTDTQYF. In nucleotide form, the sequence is TGTGCCAGCAGCTTAGCCAGCACAGATACGCAGTATTTT.